Following are 6 T cell receptor beta chains from one sample sequenced in a study of chemoradiotherapy in HPV16-positive cancers. Clones were sequenced by immunoSEQ multiplex PCR, and TCRdb holds only the in-frame ones, with some missing. The table has fewer than 2,000 clones, 83% seen once. The source material was tumor tissue, sampled from a patient who underwent chemoradiotherapy. All receptors come from a human donor with HPV-associated anogenital cancer.

The V and J genes are TRBV27 and TRBJ2-7; TRBD2 matches 12 bases. The CDR3 length is 15 residues. V dropped 6 bases and J dropped 0; count of bases not matched to a gene: 3. Germline CDR1 and CDR2: MNHEY and SMNVEV (reference sequence). CDR3 coding DNA: TGTGCCAGCAGGGGGACTAGCGGGCCCTCCTACGAGCAGTACTTC. This encodes CASRGTSGPSYEQYF.

This clone was counted between two and nine times. CDR3 coding DNA: TGTGCCAGCAGACCCGAAGAAAACACCATATATTTT. Encoded protein: CASRPEENTIYF. The chain combines TRBV6-1 with TRBJ1-3; D gene unclear. The length of the CDR3 is 12 residues. Deletions cut 6 bases from V and 6 bases from J, with 9 bases between. Germline values: CDR1 MNHNS, CDR2 SASEGT.

V and J are TRBV29-1 and TRBJ2-5; tentative D call: TRBD1 (5 bases). V lost 4 bases to trimming and J lost 0 bases, with 6 bases between them. Germline loops: CDR1 SQVTM, CDR2 ANQGSEA. This CDR3 has 12 amino acids. The CDR3 loop is CSVVRDQETQYF. The CDR3 DNA is TGCAGCGTTGTCAGGGACCAAGAGACCCAGTACTTC. Full variable domain (remainder filled in from reference TRBV29-1 and TRBJ2-5): SAVISQKPSRDICQRGTSLTIQCQVDSQVTMMFWYRQQPGQSLTLIATANQGSEATYESGFVIDKFPISRPNLTFSTLTVSNMSPEDSSIYLCSVVRDQETQYFGPGTRLLVL.

The chain recombines TRBV7-8 with TRBJ2-4; the D gene is possibly TRBD1 (6 bases). Germline CDR1 SGHVS, CDR2 FQNEAQ. V shed 5 bases and J shed 6 bases, with 17 bases lying between them. The CDR3 is 15 amino acids. The CDR3 DNA is TGTGCCAGCAGCCAAGGACAGCGAGGGAGAAACATTCAGTACTTC. It is translated as CASSQGQRGRNIQYF.

The V gene is TRBV19, the J gene TRBJ1-6; 7 bases align to TRBD1. This CDR3 region has 12 residues. CDR1 and CDR2 (germline): LNHDA, SQIVND (reference sequence). J lost 7 bases, V lost 8 bases, and 2 bases had no gene match. The CDR3 reads CASSTGNSPLHF. The CDR3 DNA reads as TGTGCCAGTTCGACAGGGAATTCACCCCTCCACTTT.

The chain employs TRBV18 and TRBJ2-7; 7 bases align to TRBD1. Per the germline V gene, CDR1 is KGHSH and CDR2 is LQKENI. The CDR3 sequence is 14 residues long. The junction had 4 bases not matched to a gene; V was cut back by 1 base and J by 4 bases. CDR3 sequence (DNA): TGTGCCAGCTCACCACAGGGACAGAAGTACGAGCAGTACTTC. This encodes CASSPQGQKYEQYF.